The source of this T cell receptor beta chain is a study of diagnostic markers for celiac disease. TCRdb re-called the reads, yielding one record per CDR3 amino acid sequence without DNA. This repertoire includes under 4,000 distinct CDR3 sequences. Its frequency marks this clonotype as medium-sized. This sequence originates from a human donor. This table probably holds off-target reads from a library built for another chain. The sequenced sample was either unsorted cells or a sorted T cell fraction (not recorded which).

The CDR3: CSARGKFSANVLTF. The chain uses TRBV20-1 and TRBJ2-6. Germline V gives CDR1 DFQATT, CDR2 SNEGSKA (reference sequence). This CDR3 spans 14 amino acids.